These 10 T cell receptor beta chains share one sample of origin, sequenced in a study of post-analysis software for immune sequencing data. Study results and caveats: Included in a set of roughly five TRBV segments more frequent in patients than controls were TRBV5-6, TRBV5-1 and TRBV20-1.

Antigen specificity for these receptors is unknown. Unique molecular identifiers featured in each of the TCR beta cDNA libraries. TCRdb reprocessed the PCR reads via MiXCR and lists one record per CDR3 protein. The data contain about 760,000 distinct CDR3 sequences, roughly 30% of them seen just once; the ten biggest clones take up approximately 0.55%. Sequencing used blood. The receptors stem from a girl aged 5-17 years with multiple sclerosis.

This rearrangement joins TRBV5-1 to TRBJ2-7, with TRBD2 matching over 8 bases. The ends lost 0 bases at V and 6 bases at J; junction bases unmatched: 2. The CDR3 loop spans 13 amino acids. Germline CDR1 is SGHRS and CDR2 is YFSETQ. The CDR3 region is CASSLGLAFEQYF. The CDR3 nucleotides are TGCGCCAGCAGCTTGGGACTAGCGTTCGAGCAGTACTTC.

This chain connects TRBV28 to TRBJ1-2, with 10 bases fitting TRBD1. This CDR3 comprises 18 residues. Per the germline V gene, CDR1 is MDHEN and CDR2 is SYDVKM. With 3 bases clipped from V and 4 bases from J, the junction kept 14 bases outside the gene matches. The CDR3 region is CASSFLYSGTGDIYGYTF. CDR3 nucleotides: TGTGCCAGCAGTTTCCTTTATTCCGGGACAGGGGACATCTATGGCTACACCTTC.

The chain couples TRBV7-9 to TRBJ2-5; 10 nucleotides align to TRBD1. Near its end, the DNA agrees better with TRBJ2-7, so the J call may be wrong. The CDR3 length is 13 residues. Germline loops: CDR1 SEHNR, CDR2 FQNEAQ (reference sequence). The CDR3 DNA is TGTGCCAGCAGAGGACAGGGGGACTACGAGCAGTACTTC. Translating it yields CASRGQGDYEQYF.

The table lists this clonotype with a few counts. The chain joins TRBV28 to TRBJ2-5, with D possibly called TRBD1 or TRBD2 (5 bases each). The CDR3 runs to 15 residues. The germline V gene has CDR1 MDHEN and CDR2 SYDVKM. Trimming took 4 bases from V and 1 from J, leaving 13 bases between them. The CDR3 region is CASSYRTEPQETQYF. The DNA of the CDR3 is TGTGCCAGCAGTTACAGGACTGAACCCCAAGAGACCCAGTACTTC. Looking up the rest from reference TRBV28 and TRBJ2-5 gives the full variable domain: DVKVTQSSRYLVKRTGEKVFLECVQDMDHENMFWYRQDPGLGLRLIYFSYDVKMKEKGDIPEGYSVSREKKERFSLILESASTNQTSMYLCASSYRTEPQETQYFGPGTRLLVL.

The chain couples TRBV7-9 to TRBJ2-1; 8 positions match TRBD1. V trimming: 4 bases; J trimming: 2 bases; junction bases outside the gene matches: 7. Germline CDR1 is SEHNR and CDR2 is FQNEAQ (reference sequence). The length of the CDR3 is 16 residues. CDR3 protein: CASSSLTGAAYNEQFF. CDR3 coding DNA: TGTGCCAGCAGCTCCCTGACAGGGGCGGCCTACAATGAGCAGTTCTTC. The full variable domain, completed using reference TRBV7-9 and TRBJ2-1, is DTGVSQNPRHKITKRGQNVTFRCDPISEHNRLYWYRQTLGQGPEFLTYFQNEAQLEKSRLLSDRFSAERPKGSFSTLEIQRTEQGDSAMYLCASSSLTGAAYNEQFFGPGTRLTVL.

V usage is TRBV4-1 and J usage is TRBJ2-6, with a tentative D call TRBD2 (5 bases). This CDR3 has 17 amino acids. Germline lookup yields CDR1 MGHRA and CDR2 YSYEKL. V was shortened by 1 base and J by 0 bases, with 10 bases between the two germline ends. The CDR3 nucleotides read TGCGCCAGCAGCCAAGTAAAGGGAGTCTCTGGGGCCAACGTCCTGACTTTC. Translating gives CASSQVKGVSGANVLTF.

V usage is TRBV4-3 and J usage is TRBJ2-2; 9 nucleotides line up with TRBD1. J gave up 3 bases and V 0 bases, and 2 bases lay outside the gene matches. In germline, CDR1 is LGHNA, CDR2 YSLEER. This CDR3 is 16 amino acids long. The CDR3 sequence is CASSQDTGGYTGELFF. Written as DNA, the CDR3 is TGCGCCAGCAGCCAAGATACAGGGGGCTACACCGGGGAGCTGTTTTTT.

The chain recombines TRBV6-5 with TRBJ1-4, with 10 bases identical to TRBD1. Germline assignment: CDR1 MNHEY and CDR2 SVGAGI. This CDR3 has 13 amino acids. The trim removed 7 bases at V and 7 bases at J, leaving 3 bases unmatched. CDR3 sequence reads: CASTRDRGEKLFF. CDR3 nucleotide sequence: TGTGCCAGCACCAGGGACAGGGGTGAAAAACTGTTTTTT.

This clonotype occurred a few times. The chain combines TRBV7-2 with TRBJ1-4; D might be TRBD1 (5 bases). Deletions cut 1 base from V and 6 bases from J, with 9 bases between. The CDR3 is made up of 14 amino acids. Germline V gene sequence: CDR1 SGHTA, CDR2 FQGNSA. The DNA for the CDR3 is TGTGCCAGCAGCTTAGGGGGCTCGGATGAAAAACTGTTTTTT. Translation: CASSLGGSDEKLFF.

This clonotype was picked up a small number of times. This sequence joins TRBV15 and TRBJ1-4; D remains unclear. Per the germline V gene, CDR1 is LNHNV and CDR2 is YYDKDF (reference sequence). The V end lost 1 base, the J end lost 8 bases, and 8 bases lay between the germline ends. This CDR3 region has 13 residues. This chain's CDR3 is CATSRVPGEKLFF. The DNA of the CDR3 is TGTGCCACCAGCAGAGTACCGGGGGAAAAACTGTTTTTT.